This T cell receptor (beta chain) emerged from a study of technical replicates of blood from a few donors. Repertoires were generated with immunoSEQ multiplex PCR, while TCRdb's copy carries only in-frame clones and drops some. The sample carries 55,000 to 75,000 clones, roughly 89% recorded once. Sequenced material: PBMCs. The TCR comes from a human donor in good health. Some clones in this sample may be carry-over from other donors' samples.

CDR3 nucleotides: TGTGCCAGCAGTTTAATGGCGGGGAGGGGCTACAATGAGCAGTTCTTC. Its translation is CASSLMAGRGYNEQFF. The chain employs TRBV11-2 and TRBJ2-1, with 7 bases lining up with TRBD2. Germline V gene lookup returns CDR1 SGHAT and CDR2 FQNNGV. After removal of 6 bases from V and 3 bases from J, the junction contained 11 bases not matched to a gene. This CDR3 has 16 residues. The full variable domain, its missing parts supplied by reference TRBV11-2 and TRBJ2-1, is EAGVAQSPRYKIIEKRQSVAFWCNPISGHATLYWYQQILGQGPKLLIQFQNNGVVDDSQLPKDRFSAERLKGVDSTLKIQPAKLEDSAVYLCASSLMAGRGYNEQFFGPGTRLTVL.